This TCR beta chain was observed in a study of T cell clones after liver transplantation. Findings and caveats of the study: Low donor cell numbers restricted donor-reactive repertoire measurement in a couple of subjects.

V trimming: 0 bases; J trimming: 3 bases; junction bases outside the gene matches: 2. The CDR3 has 15 residues. Germline lookup yields CDR1 SGHRS and CDR2 YFSETQ. Produced via immunoSEQ multiplex PCR; TCRdb's table is partial and in-frame only. This table has about 76,000 clones, around 78% appearing once. On this clone: The target antigen is unknown.

This sequence originates from a human patient who received a liver transplant. Some T cells may be transferred from the graft donor. Sequenced material: CD4+ T cells from blood, taken at the 22-month timepoint. This rearrangement joins TRBV5-1 to TRBJ2-2; 7 positions match TRBD1. In DNA, the CDR3 is TGCGCCAGCAGCTTGGTCACAGGGGACACCGGGGAGCTGTTTTTT. Residues: CASSLVTGDTGELFF.